This TCR beta chain was captured by sequencing in a study of T cells after yellow fever vaccination. The study's findings and limits: Researchers cautioned that FACS-sorted repertoires could harbor abundant clonotypes contaminating from the bulk population.

V dropped 4 bases and J dropped 2 bases, with 13 bases sitting between them. Per the germline V gene, CDR1 is SGHNT and CDR2 is YYREEE (reference sequence). The CDR3 has 15 amino acids. Template switching with 5'RACE generated the TCR cDNA and added a universal primer site and UMIs. One entry per CDR3 protein results from TCRdb running MiXCR on the 5' RACE reads. The sample gives roughly 150,000 distinct CDR3 sequences, 7.7% of which show up once; roughly 0.76% is in the top ten. There are a few counts of this clonotype. The antigen is unknown. Sequenced here: CD4+ T cells sorted from PBMCs, sampled 5 days after the yellow fever booster vaccination. V gene TRBV5-4 combines with J gene TRBJ2-1; D is unresolved. The receptor was isolated from a man under 40 who received the YFV17D yellow fever vaccine. The CDR3 protein is CASSPVGLAYNEQFF. The CDR3 nucleotides read TGTGCCAGCAGCCCAGTCGGGCTTGCCTACAATGAGCAGTTCTTC.